These 9 T cell receptor beta chains were sequenced from one sample in a study of cytomegalovirus exposure and HLA in healthy donors. PCR involved 60 Vbeta and 13 Jbeta primers. Libraries were prepared by immunoSEQ multiplex PCR; TCRdb keeps only in-frame clonotypes and omits some of them. The sample lists under 200,000 clones, just under 80% occurring once. Material for sequencing was PBMCs. These TCRs come from a woman aged 45-65 years in good health and CMV-seropositive.

This clone was seen a handful of times. Written as DNA, the CDR3 is TGTGCCAGCAAGGTAGCAGGGAGGGGGGACTATGGCTACACCTTC. It yields the protein CASKVAGRGDYGYTF. The rearrangement joins TRBV28 to TRBJ1-2; maybe TRBD1 (6 bases). CDR3 length: 15 residues. V lost 7 bases, J lost 3 bases, and 18 bases lay in between. Germline V gene sequence: CDR1 MDHEN, CDR2 SYDVKM.

The chain couples TRBV19 to TRBJ1-1; possible D gene TRBD1, 6 bases. Germline CDR1 and CDR2: LNHDA and SQIVND (reference sequence). The V gene lost 8 bases and the J gene lost 1 base, with 8 bases spanning the gap. The CDR3 is made up of 12 amino acids. CDR3 bases: TGTGCCAGTGGGGGACAGAACACTGAAGCTTTCTTT. This translates into CASGGQNTEAFF. Combining the CDR3 with reference TRBV19 and TRBJ1-1 gives the whole variable domain DGGITQSPKYLFRKEGQNVTLSCEQNLNHDAMYWYRQDPGQGLRLIYYSQIVNDFQKGDIAEGYSVSREKKESFPLTVTSAQKNPTAFYLCASGGQNTEAFFGQGTRLTVV.

This chain joins TRBV2 and TRBJ2-3; 7 bases match TRBD2. The germline V gene encodes CDR1 SNHLY and CDR2 FYNNEI. The V segment lost 11 bases and the J segment 0 bases; nucleotides outside the gene matches: 17. This CDR3 has 17 amino acids. CDR3 loop: CAVLPGEAGSSTDTQYF. For the CDR3, the DNA is TGTGCCGTGCTTCCCGGTGAAGCGGGGTCTAGCACAGATACGCAGTATTTT.

The gene calls are TRBV19 and TRBJ2-7; 11 nucleotides align to TRBD1. V was pared by 4 bases and J by 5 bases, with 10 bases of the junction left unmatched. Germline V gene data show CDR1 as LNHDA and CDR2 as SQIVND (reference sequence). This CDR3 contains 16 residues. The DNA for the CDR3 is TGTGCCAGTAGTACCCGAACCGGGACAGGGGGTGACGAGCAGTACTTC. It specifies CASSTRTGTGGDEQYF.

This clone was observed once. This chain links TRBV27 with TRBJ1-2; TRBD1 agrees at 8 bases. The CDR3 runs 14 residues. With 5 bases clipped from V and 8 bases from J, the junction kept 10 bases outside the gene matches. Germline values: CDR1 MNHEY, CDR2 SMNVEV (reference sequence). The CDR3 loop reads CASSPSGGHRGYTF. CDR3 coding DNA: TGTGCCAGCAGTCCGTCAGGGGGCCATCGGGGCTACACCTTC.

The chain couples TRBV11-2 to TRBJ1-1; maybe TRBD1 (6 bases). The CDR3 contains 13 residues. V lost 9 bases to trimming and J lost 5 bases, with 16 bases between them. Germline CDR1 SGHAT, CDR2 FQNNGV. The CDR3 DNA reads TGTGCCAGTAATTCAGGGGTCGGTACTGAAGCTTTCTTT. Its translation is CASNSGVGTEAFF. Full variable domain (rest looked up from reference TRBV11-2 and TRBJ1-1): EAGVAQSPRYKIIEKRQSVAFWCNPISGHATLYWYQQILGQGPKLLIQFQNNGVVDDSQLPKDRFSAERLKGVDSTLKIQPAKLEDSAVYLCASNSGVGTEAFFGQGTRLTVV.

The chain has TRBV7-9 and TRBJ2-1, with 10 bases aligning to TRBD2. The CDR3 is 13 amino acids. Per the germline V gene, CDR1 is SEHNR and CDR2 is FQNEAQ (reference sequence). The junction had 5 bases not matched to a gene; V was cut back by 5 bases and J by 10 bases. The CDR3 nucleotides are TGTGCCAGCAGCCCGAGGACTAGCGGAGAGCAGTTCTTC. Translating gives CASSPRTSGEQFF.

The chain is built from TRBV18 and TRBJ1-4; TRBD1 agrees at 9 bases. Trimming cost V 8 bases and J 5 bases; bases outside gene matches: 9. This CDR3 is 15 amino acids long. Per the germline V gene, CDR1 is KGHSH and CDR2 is LQKENI. CDR3 region: CASLPGQGVNEKLFF. Here the CDR3 DNA reads TGTGCCAGCCTTCCGGGACAGGGAGTAAATGAAAAACTGTTTTTT.

This chain joins TRBV28 and TRBJ1-4, with D possibly being TRBD1 (6 bases). In germline, CDR1 is MDHEN, CDR2 SYDVKM. Between the trimmed V and J ends, which lost 6 bases and 2 bases, there was a span of 16 bases. The CDR3 runs to 16 residues. As DNA, the CDR3 is TGTGCCAGCAGCTTACGGGGGGCTAGCACTAATGAAAAACTGTTTTTT. Its protein is CASSLRGASTNEKLFF.